A single sample is the source of the 24 T cell receptor beta chains below, sequenced in a study of cytomegalovirus exposure and HLA in healthy donors. The PCR used 60 Vbeta and 13 Jbeta primers. TCRdb keeps only in-frame clones here, not all; method: immunoSEQ multiplex PCR. The listing records around 130,000 clones. Sequencing input: PBMCs. Source of these receptors: a woman aged 60-75 years in good health and CMV-seronegative.

The genes are TRBV2 and TRBJ2-5; 8 bases align to TRBD2. J lost 3 bases, V lost 6 bases, and 9 bases had no gene match. The germline V gene has CDR1 SNHLY and CDR2 FYNNEI. The CDR3 runs 15 residues. The CDR3 loop reads CASSGTGGAKETQYF. The CDR3, as DNA: TGTGCCAGCAGCGGAACCGGGGGGGCGAAAGAGACCCAGTACTTC.

Details on this clone: Other DNA sequences in the same sample also yield this CDR3. The V call is TRBV2, the J call TRBJ2-2; 11 bases are shared with TRBD2. Trimming took 5 bases from V and 7 from J; bases not matched to a gene: 9. The germline V gene encodes CDR1 SNHLY and CDR2 FYNNEI. The CDR3 has 16 residues. CDR3 coding DNA: TGTGCCAGCAGTTACCGAACTAGCGGGGGTGGCGGGGAGCTGTTTTTT. Translated, it gives CASSYRTSGGGGELFF.

The rearrangement links TRBV27 to TRBJ2-1; 12 nucleotides align to TRBD2. The ends lost 3 bases at V and 0 bases at J; junction bases unmatched: 9. This CDR3 is 19 amino acids long. In germline, CDR1 is MNHEY, CDR2 SMNVEV (reference sequence). CDR3: CASSFPLAGGLRSYNEQFF. CDR3 sequence (DNA): TGTGCCAGCAGTTTCCCACTAGCGGGAGGACTACGCTCCTACAATGAGCAGTTCTTC.

This chain connects TRBV7-9 to TRBJ2-7; 11 nucleotides line up with TRBD2. J was trimmed by 7 bases and V by 2 bases; bases with no gene match: 4. CDR3 length equals 14 residues. Germline V gene data show CDR1 as SEHNR and CDR2 as FQNEAQ (reference sequence). CDR3 in DNA: TGTGCCAGCAGCTTACTAGCGGGAGGTCTTGAGCAGTACTTC. It specifies CASSLLAGGLEQYF.

The V gene is TRBV6-1, the J gene TRBJ2-3; 10 bases fit TRBD2. Germline assignment: CDR1 MNHNS and CDR2 SASEGT. The CDR3 contains 14 residues. After removal of 5 bases from V and 10 bases from J, the junction contained 9 bases not matched to a gene. The CDR3, as DNA: TGTGCCAGCAGTCCTAGCGGGGGATCAGAGTCGCAGTATTTT. Protein product: CASSPSGGSESQYF.

The V call is TRBV6-6, the J call TRBJ2-2; no reliable D call. Between the trimmed V and J ends, which lost 6 bases and 0 bases, there was a span of 2 bases. Germline CDR1 is MNHNY and CDR2 is SVGAGI (reference sequence). The CDR3 loop spans 12 amino acids. The CDR3 sequence: CASSTNTGELFF. CDR3 sequence (DNA): TGTGCCAGCAGCACGAACACCGGGGAGCTGTTTTTT.

The chain combines TRBV18 with TRBJ2-5; TRBD1 agrees at 9 bases. In germline, CDR1 is KGHSH, CDR2 LQKENI. V was clipped by 4 bases and J by 1 base; unmatched bases: 7. The CDR3 is made up of 16 amino acids. The CDR3 loop is CASSLFGQGSQETQYF. The CDR3 region has the DNA TGTGCCAGCTCACTTTTTGGACAGGGGTCCCAAGAGACCCAGTACTTC.

About this clone itself: Mismatch with germline at one junction end may stem from a read error. This chain links TRBV5-6 with TRBJ2-1; 10 bases are shared with TRBD2. The CDR3 covers 17 residues. Germline V lookup: CDR1 SGHDT, CDR2 YYEEEE. The CDR3 spells CASSLLGASGSWNEQFF. The CDR3, as DNA: TGTGCTAGCAGCTTGTTGGGGGCTAGCGGGAGTTGGAATGAGCAGTTCTTC.

The chain combines TRBV11-2 with TRBJ2-1; D is perhaps TRBD2 (6 bases). Germline V gives CDR1 SGHAT, CDR2 FQNNGV. This CDR3 spans 12 amino acids. The ends were cut back, 5 bases at V and 4 bases at J, with 6 bases in the middle. The CDR3 is CASSRGYNEQFF. Here the CDR3 DNA reads TGTGCCAGCAGCCGGGGGTACAATGAGCAGTTCTTC. The whole variable domain, filled in from reference TRBV11-2 and TRBJ2-1, reads EAGVAQSPRYKIIEKRQSVAFWCNPISGHATLYWYQQILGQGPKLLIQFQNNGVVDDSQLPKDRFSAERLKGVDSTLKIQPAKLEDSAVYLCASSRGYNEQFFGPGTRLTVL.

The chain recombines TRBV5-1 with TRBJ2-7, with 7 positions matching TRBD2. This CDR3 spans 15 amino acids. The germline CDR1 and CDR2 sequences are SGHRS and YFSETQ. After removal of 2 bases from V and 6 bases from J, the junction contained 11 bases not matched to a gene. Here the CDR3 DNA reads TGCGCCAGCAGCTTCCAACCGGGGGGTCCTCGCGAGCAGTACTTC. It translates to CASSFQPGGPREQYF.

This sequence joins TRBV2 and TRBJ2-7; TRBD1 might be the D (6 bases). The CDR3 contains 14 residues. The ends were cut back, 5 bases at V and 5 bases at J, with 16 bases in the middle. CDR1 is SNHLY, CDR2 FYNNEI, per germline. Written as DNA, the CDR3 is TGTGCCAGCAGTCAGGGACATTTACCCGACGAGCAGTACTTC. It is translated as CASSQGHLPDEQYF.

The V call is TRBV7-6, the J call TRBJ2-1; TRBD1 aligns across 12 bases. Germline values: CDR1 SGHVS, CDR2 FNYEAQ. V lost 5 bases and J lost 5; bases outside the gene matches: 7. The CDR3 has 16 residues. CDR3 in amino acids: CASSLRGTGGHNEQFF. Here the CDR3 DNA reads TGTGCCAGCAGCCTCCGAGGGACAGGGGGCCACAATGAGCAGTTCTTC. Together with reference TRBV7-6 and TRBJ2-1, the CDR3 gives the full variable domain: GAGVSQSPRYKVTKRGQDVALRCDPISGHVSLYWYRQALGQGPEFLTYFNYEAQQDKSGLPNDRFSAERPEGSISTLTIQRTEQRDSAMYRCASSLRGTGGHNEQFFGPGTRLTVL.

A remark on this clone: The junction does not match germline at one end; this may be a read error. This chain uses TRBV7-2 with TRBJ2-3, with TRBD2 matching over 14 bases. This CDR3 spans 17 amino acids. Germline V gene sequence: CDR1 SGHTA, CDR2 FQGNSA. CDR3 protein: CASSLVGLAGGTNTQYF. DNA for the CDR3: TGTGCCAGCAGCTTAGTAGGACTAGCGGGAGGCACAAATACGCAGTATTTT.

The V and J genes are TRBV2 and TRBJ1-1, with a weak D call TRBD1 (5 bases). Germline V CDR1 and CDR2: SNHLY, FYNNEI. The length of the CDR3 is 14 residues. The V end was cut by 8 bases, the J end by 6 bases, with 19 bases between. The CDR3 sequence: CASAGDGSYAEAFF. The CDR3 DNA reads as TGTGCCAGCGCGGGGGACGGATCATACGCTGAAGCTTTCTTT.

The chain links TRBV6-5 to TRBJ1-2, with D unresolved. Germline V gene sequence: CDR1 MNHEY, CDR2 SVGAGI. This CDR3 is built from 15 residues. Deletions cut 0 bases from V and 4 bases from J, with 12 bases between. The CDR3 spells CASSYSTGTTYGYTF. For the CDR3, the DNA is TGTGCCAGCAGTTACTCGACGGGAACTACCTATGGCTACACCTTC.

This chain connects TRBV7-9 to TRBJ1-6; D unclear. Germline-derived CDR1 and CDR2 are SEHNR and FQNEAQ (reference sequence). The CDR3 is 12 residues long. Deletions cut 4 bases from V and 10 bases from J, with 8 bases between. CDR3 residues: CASSSSLSPLHF. The CDR3 nucleotides read TGTGCCAGCAGCTCCTCCCTATCACCCCTCCACTTT.

The rearrangement uses TRBV7-3 and TRBJ2-2, with 13 bases that match TRBD2. Germline CDR1 reads SGHTA; CDR2 reads FQGTGA. With V trimmed by 5 bases and J by 5 bases, 8 bases remained unmatched. The CDR3 contains 17 residues. The CDR3 region is CASSVGLAGVGTGELFF. DNA of the CDR3: TGTGCCAGCAGCGTCGGACTAGCGGGAGTGGGGACCGGGGAGCTGTTTTTT.

This chain joins TRBV9 and TRBJ1-1; D is perhaps TRBD1 (5 bases). V gave up 6 bases and J gave up 0 bases, with 9 bases separating them. The CDR3 is 13 amino acids. Germline V gene sequence: CDR1 SGDLS, CDR2 YYNGEE. The CDR3 DNA reads TGTGCCAGCACCCGACAGATGAACACTGAAGCTTTCTTT. This gives the protein CASTRQMNTEAFF. Using reference TRBV9 and TRBJ1-1 for the parts outside the CDR3, the full variable domain is DSGVTQTPKHLITATGQRVTLRCSPRSGDLSVYWYQQSLDQGLQFLIQYYNGEERAKGNILERFSAQQFPDLHSELNLSSLELGDSALYFCASTRQMNTEAFFGQGTRLTVV.

The rearrangement uses TRBV19 and TRBJ2-3; the match to TRBD2 covers 7 bases. V lost 7 bases, J lost 0 bases, and 4 bases stayed unmatched. The CDR3 extends over 14 amino acids. Germline CDR1 LNHDA, CDR2 SQIVND (reference sequence). CDR3 sequence (DNA): TGTGCCAGTATGCAGCGGGGTAGCACAGATACGCAGTATTTT. Translation: CASMQRGSTDTQYF.

The V call is TRBV5-1, the J call TRBJ1-4; 11 bases map to TRBD1. V lost 4 bases to trimming and J lost 0 bases; unmatched junction nucleotides: 5. This CDR3 has 17 amino acids. Germline CDR1 SGHRS, CDR2 YFSETQ. The CDR3 DNA follows: TGCGCCAGCAGCGGACGGGACAGGGGGTCAACTAATGAAAAACTGTTTTTT. Amino acids: CASSGRDRGSTNEKLFF.

This rearrangement joins TRBV5-1 to TRBJ2-7; 8 bases align to TRBD1. V gave up 4 bases and J gave up 5 bases; unmatched junction bases: 8. Germline V gene data show CDR1 as SGHRS and CDR2 as YFSETQ. CDR3 length: 14 amino acids. In DNA, the CDR3 is TGCGCCAGCAGCCTTACGGACAGGGTAAACGAGCAGTACTTC. It translates to CASSLTDRVNEQYF.

This chain connects TRBV6-5 to TRBJ2-1; D is unresolved. This CDR3 comprises 14 residues. Trimming cost V 6 bases and J 1 base, with 10 bases left between them. From germline, CDR1 is MNHEY and CDR2 SVGAGI. The CDR3 bases are TGTGCCAGCAGCATTAGTCGGTCCTACAATGAGCAGTTCTTC. This gives the protein CASSISRSYNEQFF.

This rearrangement joins TRBV9 to TRBJ2-6; TRBD1 matches 8 bases. This CDR3 region has 16 residues. V shed 4 bases and J 4 bases; nucleotides not matched to a gene: 7. In germline, CDR1 is SGDLS, CDR2 YYNGEE. CDR3 sequence reads: CASSPQGALGANVLTF. The DNA for the CDR3 is TGTGCCAGCAGCCCCCAGGGGGCGCTCGGGGCCAACGTCCTGACTTTC. The variable domain in full, with the rest retrieved from reference TRBV9 and TRBJ2-6, is DSGVTQTPKHLITATGQRVTLRCSPRSGDLSVYWYQQSLDQGLQFLIQYYNGEERAKGNILERFSAQQFPDLHSELNLSSLELGDSALYFCASSPQGALGANVLTFGAGSRLTVL.

The chain is built from TRBV2 and TRBJ2-6; 11 bases line up with TRBD1. From germline, CDR1 is SNHLY and CDR2 FYNNEI. The CDR3 extends over 23 amino acids. V trimming: 7 bases; J trimming: 0 bases; junction bases outside the gene matches: 23. The CDR3 nucleotides read TGTGCCAGCACTCCATGGGGACAGGGGGATAGACCAAGATCTTTCTCTGGGGCCAACGTCCTGACTTTC. Its translation: CASTPWGQGDRPRSFSGANVLTF.